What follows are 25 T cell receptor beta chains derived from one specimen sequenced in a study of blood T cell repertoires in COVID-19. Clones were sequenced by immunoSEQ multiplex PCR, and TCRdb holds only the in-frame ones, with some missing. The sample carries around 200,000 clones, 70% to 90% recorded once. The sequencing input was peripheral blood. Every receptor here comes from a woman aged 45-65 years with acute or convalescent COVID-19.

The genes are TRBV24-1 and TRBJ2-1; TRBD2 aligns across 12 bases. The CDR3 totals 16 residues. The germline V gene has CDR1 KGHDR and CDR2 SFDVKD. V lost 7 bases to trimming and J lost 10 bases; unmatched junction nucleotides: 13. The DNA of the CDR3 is TGTGCCACCAGCTACACTAGCGGGGGGCCCATAGAGGAGCAGTTCTTC. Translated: CATSYTSGGPIEEQFF.

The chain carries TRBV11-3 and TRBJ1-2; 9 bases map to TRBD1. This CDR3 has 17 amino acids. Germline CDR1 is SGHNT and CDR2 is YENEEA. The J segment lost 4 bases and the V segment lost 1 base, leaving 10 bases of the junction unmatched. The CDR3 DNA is TGTGCCAGCAGCTTAGTGTTTGACAGGGGGAGTATCTATGGCTACACCTTC. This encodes CASSLVFDRGSIYGYTF.

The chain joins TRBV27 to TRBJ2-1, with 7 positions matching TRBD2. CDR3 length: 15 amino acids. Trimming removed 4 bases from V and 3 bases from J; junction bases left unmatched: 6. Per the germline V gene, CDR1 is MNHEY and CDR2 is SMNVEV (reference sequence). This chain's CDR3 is CASSSRTRDYNEQFF. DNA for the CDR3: TGTGCCAGCAGTTCTCGGACTAGAGACTACAATGAGCAGTTCTTC.

CDR3 in amino acids: CASSLVGGPRGYTF. CDR3 in DNA: TGTGCCAGCAGCTTAGTGGGGGGGCCTCGAGGCTACACCTTC. The chain has TRBV7-2 and TRBJ1-2, with a weak D call TRBD1 (6 bases). V was shortened by 1 base and J by 8 bases, with 14 bases between the two germline ends. The CDR3 length is 14 residues. In germline, CDR1 is SGHTA, CDR2 FQGNSA.

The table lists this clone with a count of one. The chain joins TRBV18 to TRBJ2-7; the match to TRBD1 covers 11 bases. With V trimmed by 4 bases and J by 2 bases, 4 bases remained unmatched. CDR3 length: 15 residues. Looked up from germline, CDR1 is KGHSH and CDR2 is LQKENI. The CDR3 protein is CASSLPDRGPYEQYF. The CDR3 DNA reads TGTGCCAGCTCACTGCCGGACAGGGGGCCCTACGAGCAGTACTTC.

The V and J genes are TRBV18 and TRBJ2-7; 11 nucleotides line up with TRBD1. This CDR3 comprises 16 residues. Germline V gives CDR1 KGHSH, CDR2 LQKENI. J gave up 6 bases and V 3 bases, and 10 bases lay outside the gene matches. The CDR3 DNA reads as TGTGCCAGCTCACCTTTCACCGGGACAGGGGGTCGCGAGCAGTACTTC. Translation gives CASSPFTGTGGREQYF.

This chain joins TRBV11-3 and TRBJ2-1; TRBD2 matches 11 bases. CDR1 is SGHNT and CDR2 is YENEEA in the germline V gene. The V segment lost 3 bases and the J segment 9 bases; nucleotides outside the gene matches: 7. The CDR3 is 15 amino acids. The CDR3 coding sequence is TGTGCCAGCAGCTTTAGCGGGGGGGCGGGTATTGAGCAGTTCTTC. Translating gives CASSFSGGAGIEQFF.

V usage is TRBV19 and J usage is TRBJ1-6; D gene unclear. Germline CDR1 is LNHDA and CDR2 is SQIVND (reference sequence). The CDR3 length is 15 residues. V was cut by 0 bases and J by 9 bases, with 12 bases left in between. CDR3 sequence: CASSIDLERVSPLHF. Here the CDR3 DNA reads TGTGCCAGTAGTATAGATCTTGAGAGGGTTTCACCCCTCCACTTT.

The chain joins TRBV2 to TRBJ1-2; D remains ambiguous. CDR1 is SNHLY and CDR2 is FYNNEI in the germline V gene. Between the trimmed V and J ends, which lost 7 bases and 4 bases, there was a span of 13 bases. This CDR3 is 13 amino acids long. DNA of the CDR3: TGTGCCAGCACCCTCGGACGGGGCTATGGCTACACCTTC. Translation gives CASTLGRGYGYTF.

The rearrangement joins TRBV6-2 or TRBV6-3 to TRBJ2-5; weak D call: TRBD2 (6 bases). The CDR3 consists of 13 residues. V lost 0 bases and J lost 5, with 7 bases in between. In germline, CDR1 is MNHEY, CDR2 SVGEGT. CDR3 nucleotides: TGTGCCAGCAGTTACTCGACTAGGGAGACCCAGTACTTC. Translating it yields CASSYSTRETQYF.

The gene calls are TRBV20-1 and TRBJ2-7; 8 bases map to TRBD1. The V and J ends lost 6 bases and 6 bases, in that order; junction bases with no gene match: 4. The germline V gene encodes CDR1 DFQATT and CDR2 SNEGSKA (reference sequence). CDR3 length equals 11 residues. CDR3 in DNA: TGCAGTGCGGACAGGGCGGCCGAGCAGTACTTC. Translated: CSADRAAEQYF.

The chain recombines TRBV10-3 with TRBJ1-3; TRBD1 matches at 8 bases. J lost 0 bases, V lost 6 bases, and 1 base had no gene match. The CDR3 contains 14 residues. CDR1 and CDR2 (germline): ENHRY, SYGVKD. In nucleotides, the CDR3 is TGTGCCATCAGCACAGGGGGCTCTGGAAACACCATATATTTT. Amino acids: CAISTGGSGNTIYF.

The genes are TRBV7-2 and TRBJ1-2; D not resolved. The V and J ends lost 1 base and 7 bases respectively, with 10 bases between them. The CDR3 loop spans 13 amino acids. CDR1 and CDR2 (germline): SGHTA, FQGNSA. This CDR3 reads CASSLVNYGGYTF. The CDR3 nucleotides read TGTGCCAGCAGCTTAGTGAACTATGGTGGCTACACCTTC.

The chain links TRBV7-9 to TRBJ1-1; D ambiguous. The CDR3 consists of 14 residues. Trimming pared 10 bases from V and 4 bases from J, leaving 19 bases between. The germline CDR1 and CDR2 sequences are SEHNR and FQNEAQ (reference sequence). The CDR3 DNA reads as TGTGCCACCAGAAACGGGAGTCAGGTCACTGAAGCTTTCTTT. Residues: CATRNGSQVTEAFF.

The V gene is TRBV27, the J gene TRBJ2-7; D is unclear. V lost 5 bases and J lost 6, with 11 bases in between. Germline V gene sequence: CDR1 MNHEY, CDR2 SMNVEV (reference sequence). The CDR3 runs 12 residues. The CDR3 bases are TGTGCCAGCAGTGCACACAGCTCCGAGCAGTACTTC. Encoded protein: CASSAHSSEQYF.

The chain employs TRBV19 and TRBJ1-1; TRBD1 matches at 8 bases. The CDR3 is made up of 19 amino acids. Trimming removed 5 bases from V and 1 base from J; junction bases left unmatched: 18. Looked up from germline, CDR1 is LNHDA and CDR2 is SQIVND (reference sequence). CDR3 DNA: TGTGCCAGTAGTTGGGGACAGGTTATATTGTCGCCCCCGAACACTGAAGCTTTCTTT. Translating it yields CASSWGQVILSPPNTEAFF.

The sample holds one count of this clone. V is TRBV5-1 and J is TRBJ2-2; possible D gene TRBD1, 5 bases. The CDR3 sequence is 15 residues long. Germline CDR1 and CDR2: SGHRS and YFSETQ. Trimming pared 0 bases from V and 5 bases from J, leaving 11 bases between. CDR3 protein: CASSLEAGKTGELFF. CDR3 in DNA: TGCGCCAGCAGCTTGGAGGCAGGGAAAACCGGGGAGCTGTTTTTT.

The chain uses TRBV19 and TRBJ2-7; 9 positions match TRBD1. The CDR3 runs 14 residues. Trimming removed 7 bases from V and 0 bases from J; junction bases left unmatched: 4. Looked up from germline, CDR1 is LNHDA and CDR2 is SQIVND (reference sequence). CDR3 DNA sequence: TGTGCCAGTAAAGGGACAGGGAGCTCCTACGAGCAGTACTTC. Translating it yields CASKGTGSSYEQYF.

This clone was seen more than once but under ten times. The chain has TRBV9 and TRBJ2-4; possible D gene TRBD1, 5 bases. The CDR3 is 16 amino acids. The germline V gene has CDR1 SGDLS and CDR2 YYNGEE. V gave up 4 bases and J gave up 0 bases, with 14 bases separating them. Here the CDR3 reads CASSSLEGEAKNIQYF. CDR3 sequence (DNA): TGTGCCAGCAGCTCTCTGGAAGGGGAAGCCAAAAACATTCAGTACTTC.

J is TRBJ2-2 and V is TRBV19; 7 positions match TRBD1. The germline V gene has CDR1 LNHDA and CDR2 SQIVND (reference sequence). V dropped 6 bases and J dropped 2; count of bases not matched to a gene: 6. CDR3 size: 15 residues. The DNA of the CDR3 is TGTGCCAGTAGGGCTGACAGGGCTAACACCGGGGAGCTGTTTTTT. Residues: CASRADRANTGELFF. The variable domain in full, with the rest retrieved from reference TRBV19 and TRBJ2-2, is DGGITQSPKYLFRKEGQNVTLSCEQNLNHDAMYWYRQDPGQGLRLIYYSQIVNDFQKGDIAEGYSVSREKKESFPLTVTSAQKNPTAFYLCASRADRANTGELFFGEGSRLTVL.

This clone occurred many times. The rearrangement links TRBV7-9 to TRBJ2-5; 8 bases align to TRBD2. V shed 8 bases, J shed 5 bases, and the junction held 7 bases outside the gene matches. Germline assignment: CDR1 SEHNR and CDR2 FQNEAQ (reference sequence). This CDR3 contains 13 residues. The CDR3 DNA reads TGTGCCAGCGGGCCGGGAGGGGTGGAGACCCAGTACTTC. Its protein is CASGPGGVETQYF.

As DNA, the CDR3 is TGTGCCACGATCCAGGGGATTGGGATGTACAATGAGCAGTTCTTC. Its protein product is CATIQGIGMYNEQFF. This sequence joins TRBV6-5 and TRBJ2-1; D may be TRBD1 (6 bases). Trimming cost V 10 bases and J 4 bases, with 20 bases left between them. The CDR3 is 15 residues long. CDR1 and CDR2 (germline): MNHEY, SVGAGI.

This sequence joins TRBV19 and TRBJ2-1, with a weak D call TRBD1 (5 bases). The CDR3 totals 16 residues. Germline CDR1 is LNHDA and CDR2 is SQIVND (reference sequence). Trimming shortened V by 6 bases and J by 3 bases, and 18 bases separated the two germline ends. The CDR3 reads CASSVEDTRFYNEQFF. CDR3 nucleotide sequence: TGTGCCAGTAGCGTCGAGGACACAAGATTCTACAATGAGCAGTTCTTC.

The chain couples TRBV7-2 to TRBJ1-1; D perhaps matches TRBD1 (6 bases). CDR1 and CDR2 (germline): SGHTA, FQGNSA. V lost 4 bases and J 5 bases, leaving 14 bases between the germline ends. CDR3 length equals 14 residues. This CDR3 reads CASSSGQPGTEAFF. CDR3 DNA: TGTGCCAGCAGCTCCGGACAGCCGGGGACTGAAGCTTTCTTT.

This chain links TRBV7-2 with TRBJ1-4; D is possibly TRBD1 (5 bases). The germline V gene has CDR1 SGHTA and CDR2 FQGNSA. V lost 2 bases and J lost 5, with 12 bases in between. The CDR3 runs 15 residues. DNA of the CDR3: TGTGCCAGCAGCTTAATGGGACTGGAGAATGAAAAACTGTTTTTT. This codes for CASSLMGLENEKLFF.